This TCR beta chain was profiled in a study of cytomegalovirus exposure and HLA in healthy donors (dated by TCRdb to 2015 to 2018). For context, the study as a whole: An earlier analysis of several hundred of the donors reported roughly 300 Gb of sequence data and 117 million unique TCR beta sequences from about 200 million T cells. Roughly 300 gigabases of sequencing data and approximately 85 million unique TCR sequences were included in an early release covering about 600 HLA-typed donors. Among the approximately 400 genotyped donors, around 81% belonged to the genetic ancestry cluster associated with self-reported Caucasian donors. The study was designed to test whether signatures of past pathogen exposure could be identified by cataloging public T cell receptors. The T cell repertoires of around 730 subjects were profiled by immunosequencing and related to cytomegalovirus serostatus. Along with the 666-subject first cohort, a separate validation cohort of over 90 different subjects was used. High-throughput TCR immunosequencing, statistical association of individual TCRs with disease status, and machine learning were combined to predict cytomegalovirus infection status. In a later analysis, previously published TCR beta repertoires from some 640 donors were re-analyzed and high-resolution HLA genotyping was added so that TCR occurrence patterns could be studied. In the later analysis, no new phenotypic data were used to find candidate immune exposures; instead, reliance was placed on TCR beta sequences and their occurrence across donors. To decide whether each TCR beta V gene segment behaved as functional or pseudogenic, an earlier analysis of fewer than 750 of the donors relied on high-throughput TCR beta sequencing. Alongside the repertoire data, information on donor age, sex, ethnicity and CMV serostatus was compiled. A later genetic analysis took genome-wide SNP genotypes for about 55% of the 666 donors and used that subset as a discovery cohort. All discovery cohort repertoires had been generated using a single sequencing platform. HLA typing covered class I and class II loci at four-digit resolution. The number of donors typed differed by locus, with roughly 629-640 for A, B, C, DRB1 and DQB1, roughly 520 for DQA1, 600 to 610 for DPA1, and some 440 for DPB1. About five DR-DQ haplotypes were treated as single units for association and clustering because of strong linkage in the cohort. Among about 360 genotyped donors of the cohort, an average of approximately 240,000 unique TCR beta nucleotide sequences were sequenced per donor, roughly 18% of them non-productive.

Taken from the germline V gene, the CDR1 and CDR2 loops are SGHDT and YYEEEE. The germline V and J ends show losses of 3 bases and 4 bases respectively, and no gene match explains 5 bases of the junction. The CDR3 runs 17 amino acids, cysteine and phenylalanine included. CDR3 DNA is the only sequence kept; it has 51 bases, read in frame from the first base. On this clone itself: Its binding antigen is unknown. There are no base qualities to consult, and no much larger clone falls within one base.

Libraries came from the immunoSEQ multiplex PCR assay. For the multiplex PCR, a mixture combining 60 forward primers for TCR Vbeta segments and 13 reverse primers for TCR Jbeta segments was used. The CDR3 region of rearranged TCR beta genes was amplified from genomic DNA by a multiplex PCR assay. Amplified TCR beta libraries were sequenced as 87-base-pair reads on the Illumina HiSeq System. The paper's processing steps were these. Across the 500 to 850 repertoires, a later analysis counted tens of millions of unique TCR beta chains, roughly 11 million of which were shared by at least two donors. Raw reads were error-corrected and collapsed into unique sequences by a nearest-neighbor algorithm in which closely related sequences were merged to remove PCR and sequencing errors. Alignment of CDR3 sequences to IMGT reference sequences was used to assign V, D and J gene segments. For a sequence to be retained, a match of at least six nucleotides was required to both a V gene segment and a J gene segment. A rearrangement counted as productive if the CDR3 had no stop codons and remained in frame with V and J, and every other rearrangement counted as non-productive. Following IMGT convention, CDR3 was defined as the stretch from the second conserved V-encoded cysteine up to the conserved J-encoded phenylalanine. Sequences without an unambiguous match to a single V gene segment were excluded from the earlier analysis of several hundred of the donors. In an earlier analysis of some 590 of the donors, a V segment was called functional when productive rearrangements were above 56.7%, and segregating when the standard deviation between donors exceeded 5%. A statistical classification framework was built for diagnosing cytomegalovirus status from the catalog of TCR beta chain sequences. A later analysis assigned V and J genes by comparing TCR nucleotide sequences with IMGT/GENE-DB human TR gene sequences. Using the TCRdist pipeline, a later analysis assigned CDR3 sequences along with most-parsimonious VDJ recombination scenarios. In a later analysis, every TCR beta chain was defined by the combination of its CDR3 amino acid sequence and its V-gene family, and reads without a unique V-gene family were dropped. A later analysis removed roughly 590 highly shared, low-generation-probability nucleotide sequences to deal with suspected cross-contamination and a sequencing artifact. For each public chain, a later analysis derived a clonal expansion index from normalized ranks of inferred template counts within each repertoire. Generation probabilities in a later analysis came from a VDJ recombination model fitted to out-of-frame rearrangements, and those results were checked against IGoR. A later analysis scored TCR-TCR, TCR-HLA and TCR-CMV co-occurrence with hypergeometric tests, applying a repertoire-size bias correction to TCR pairs. In a later analysis, false discovery rates were estimated by permuting HLA or CMV assignments 20 times. In a later analysis, co-occurring TCRs were grouped using DBSCAN, with TCRdist sequence similarity added in when clustering inside HLA-allele-positive subsets. For co-occurrence clustering, repertoires with fewer than 30,000 or more than 120,000 public chains were excluded, along with several repertoires with anomalous nucleotide sharing. The table was pulled from immuneACCESS by TCRdb, which kept in-frame rearrangements only. Such tables lose some clones; where checked, under half of the loss comes from unresolved V genes, and the rest has no known cause. That table furnishes V, J and clone size, whereas the DNA furnished D and trimming. The table for this sample lists fewer than 200,000 clones; roughly four fifths of them were counted only once. The biggest ten clones account for approximately 2.4% of the sample.

Broad study findings and their caveats: An earlier analysis of 587 of the donors showed that most TCR beta V segments appeared in productive rearrangements either about 87% or about 30% of the time, which broadly matched IMGT annotations. The presence/absence analyses assumed that sequencing depth was roughly uniform across donors, and that assumption may not be true. In the study, some 160 TCR beta chains were listed as associated with cytomegalovirus. According to the authors, the approach could potentially be generalized to other disease states and immunological phenotypes. When HLA alleles, especially DR and DQ, strongly co-occurred, TCR associations were difficult to assign to individual alleles. A further reported finding was that TCR beta sequences accurately predicted the HLA-A and HLA-B alleles for most subjects in the first cohort. In a later analysis, HLA-associated TCR beta chains were found to be more clonally expanded and to have lower generation probabilities than equally common non-associated chains. Compared with the roughly 710-donor mean, donors in an Asian-associated ancestry cluster had fewer N-insertions in productive TCRs, according to a later genetic analysis. Because counts were too low, about 18 rarely observed V segments, including chromosome 9 orphons, were excluded from the earlier analysis of several hundred of the donors. The cohort was sequenced for TCR beta chains only, and without alpha or paired-chain data the features that could be detected were limited. In a later analysis, around 15,000 TCR beta sequences were associated with specific HLA alleles at a false discovery rate of 0.05. The classifier was reported to diagnose cytomegalovirus status with high specificity and sensitivity in both the original and validation cohorts. According to a later analysis, most CMV-associated TCR beta chains appeared to be HLA-restricted, and the HLA associations seemed to be driven largely by CMV exposure. An association between a missense DCLRE1C variant and V-gene and J-gene trimming of TCR beta chains was found in a later genetic analysis and replicated in an independent cohort. Linkage disequilibrium might explain the correlated functional status among segregating V segments, but an unknown experimental factor could not be ruled out. HLA typing was unavailable for some donors at each locus, so association tests used only the typed subset. Some IMGT-functional V segments, including TRBV6-2 and TRBV6-3, could not be distinguished by the 87-base-pair reads and were therefore excluded. Several of the top co-occurrence clusters appeared to be linked to parvovirus B19, influenza, CMV and Epstein-Barr virus, according to a later analysis. The sequencing pipeline was judged likely to have produced a cluster of highly shared sequence variants as a technical artifact. In vitro tests confirmed that a few of the cytomegalovirus-associated TCR beta chains recognize cytomegalovirus antigens. A later analysis found that TCR association rates varied across HLA loci, with DRB1 alleles showing the most associated TCRs and HLA-C alleles the fewest. CMV serostatus was the only immune exposure information available for the cohort. While some public TCRs were present in many individuals, most TCR sequences turned up only very rarely across donors.

In total, approximately 690 healthy bone marrow donors made up the cohort. At the time of sampling, every cohort member was nominally healthy, though immune exposures that went unrecorded were likely present. The donor was CMV seronegative and belonged to the group of over 350 seronegative cohort members. A peripheral blood sample was collected from each donor, and TCR beta sequencing was performed on peripheral blood mononuclear cells. Genomic DNA extraction from the blood cell samples was performed with the Qiagen DNeasy Blood Extraction Kit. The TCR sequence derives from a female donor in good health and CMV-seronegative. This chain joins TRBV5-6 to TRBJ2-6; TRBD2 agrees with 12 junctional bases. Input material: PBMCs. CDR3 sequence: CASSSGLAGPGANVLTF. DNA sequence: TGTGCCAGCAGCTCCGGACTAGCGGGGCCAGGGGCCAACGTCCTGACTTTC.